This T cell receptor beta chain was sequenced in a study of blood T cell repertoires in COVID-19. About the research overall: Acute-phase and convalescent COVID-19 samples originated in the United States, Italy and Spain.

Germline V gene sequence: CDR1 MDHEN, CDR2 SYDVKM. V shed 3 bases and J shed 4 bases, with 8 bases lying between them. The CDR3 is 13 residues long. Adults between about 18 and 95 years of age took part from 24 US areas. Exposed participants came across a COVID-19 case within 2 weeks before study entry. TCRdb keeps only in-frame clones here, not all; method: immunoSEQ multiplex PCR. Here the sample spans 150,000 to 200,000 clones, around 80% being singletons. This receptor was taken from a man in his 70s who had been exposed to COVID-19. Sample: PBMCs or T cells enriched from blood (not recorded which). The V call is TRBV28, the J call TRBJ2-3, with D unclear. CDR3 bases: TGTGCCAGCAGTTTTGGTCGGGCAGATACGCAGTATTTT. Amino acids: CASSFGRADTQYF.